These T cell receptor beta chains were read from a single sample in a study of shared clonotypes between healthy human individuals. This table comes from immunoSEQ multiplex PCR, and its TCRdb copy is limited to in-frame clones, with some not included. The sample has about a million clones, 75% seen once. Sequencing was carried out using memory CD4+ T cells sorted from blood. Receptor source: a young man in good health. CDR3s include the opening cysteine and the closing phenylalanine or tryptophan. The order of the fields is J gene, V gene, D gene, clone size, CDR3 protein, CDR3 DNA. The D gene is left open where the match is weak. Clone size is shown for a subset of rows, as once, few, many or a class of expanded clone.

J: TRBJ2-7; V: TRBV5-1; D: TRBD2; size: few; CDR3: CASSLSGGSYEQYF; DNA: TGCGCCAGCAGCTTGAGCGGGGGGTCCTACGAGCAGTACTTC
J: TRBJ2-7; V: TRBV11-2; D: TRBD1; size: -; CDR3: CASSLARATGQGRTGQYF; DNA: TGTGCCAGCAGCTTAGCCCGGGCGACGGGACAGGGGCGGACGGGGCAGTACTTC
J: TRBJ2-1; V: TRBV2; D: TRBD2; size: -; CDR3: CASRGLAGGKRNEQFF; DNA: TGTGCCAGCAGGGGACTAGCGGGAGGAAAAAGGAATGAGCAGTTCTTC
J: TRBJ2-2; V: TRBV6-5; D: -; size: -; CDR3: CASSYSMATNTGELFF; DNA: TGTGCCAGCAGTTACTCAATGGCCACGAACACCGGGGAGCTGTTTTTT
J: TRBJ2-3; V: TRBV5-1; D: TRBD1; size: -; CDR3: CASSLGGQAADTQYF; DNA: TGCGCCAGCAGCTTGGGAGGACAGGCAGCAGATACGCAGTATTTT
J: TRBJ1-2; V: TRBV5-1; D: -; size: -; CDR3: CASSLYHFENTDGYTF; DNA: TGCGCCAGCAGCTTGTATCACTTTGAGAACACCGATGGCTACACCTTC
J: TRBJ2-7; V: TRBV5-1; D: -; size: -; CDR3: CASSFAGDEQYF; DNA: TGCGCCAGCAGCTTTGCAGGGGACGAGCAGTACTTC
J: TRBJ1-2; V: TRBV6-1; D: TRBD1; size: -; CDR3: CASSVYRGRYTF; DNA: TGTGCCAGCAGCGTCTACAGGGGACGCTACACCTTC
J: TRBJ2-6; V: TRBV5-1; D: TRBD1; size: -; CDR3: CASRPQGSGANVLTF; DNA: TGCGCCAGCAGACCACAGGGGTCTGGGGCCAACGTCCTGACTTTC
J: TRBJ2-7; V: TRBV21-1; D: -; size: -; CDR3: CASSNGVQTESDYEQYF; DNA: TGTGCCAGCAGCAATGGGGTACAGACGGAGAGCGACTACGAGCAGTACTTC
J: TRBJ1-1; V: TRBV2; D: TRBD1; size: few; CDR3: CASKGQGWSNTEAFF; DNA: TGTGCCAGCAAAGGACAGGGATGGTCGAACACTGAAGCTTTCTTT
J: TRBJ2-2; V: TRBV16; D: -; size: once; CDR3: CASNVNGLNTGELFF; DNA: TGTGCCAGCAACGTAAACGGACTGAACACCGGGGAGCTGTTTTTT
J: TRBJ2-2; V: TRBV30; D: -; size: -; CDR3: CAWSVPGTGELFF; DNA: TGTGCCTGGAGTGTACCGGGAACCGGGGAGCTGTTTTTT
J: TRBJ2-7; V: TRBV2; D: TRBD2; size: -; CDR3: CASSGTSGPYEQYF; DNA: TGTGCCAGCAGCGGGACTAGCGGCCCCTACGAGCAGTACTTC
J: TRBJ1-5; V: TRBV16; D: TRBD1; size: -; CDR3: CASSLGGGQPQHF; DNA: TGTGCCAGCAGCCTAGGGGGCGGCCAGCCCCAGCATTTT
J: TRBJ1-4; V: TRBV6-1; D: -; size: -; CDR3: CASVGGEKLFF; DNA: TGTGCCAGCGTAGGGGGTGAAAAACTGTTTTTT
J: TRBJ1-4; V: TRBV30; D: -; size: -; CDR3: CAWSVRGEKLFF; DNA: TGTGCCTGGAGTGTACGTGGTGAAAAACTGTTTTTT
J: TRBJ1-1; V: TRBV6-1; D: -; size: few; CDR3: CASGRVNTEAFF; DNA: TGTGCCAGCGGCAGGGTTAACACTGAAGCTTTCTTT
J: TRBJ2-3; V: TRBV4-1; D: TRBD2; size: -; CDR3: CASSPLFLREGRTDTQYF; DNA: TGCGCCAGCAGCCCCCTCTTTTTGCGGGAGGGTAGAACAGATACGCAGTATTTT
J: TRBJ2-5; V: TRBV10-3; D: -; size: -; CDR3: CAISEEETQYF; DNA: TGTGCCATCAGTGAAGAGGAGACCCAGTACTTC
J: TRBJ2-3; V: TRBV7-2; D: -; size: once; CDR3: CASSLAPSEVPDTQYF; DNA: TGTGCCAGCAGCTTAGCGCCGAGCGAGGTCCCAGATACGCAGTATTTT
J: TRBJ1-3; V: TRBV4-1; D: -; size: -; CDR3: CASSSTDWGNTIYF; DNA: TGCGCCAGCAGCTCGACAGATTGGGGAAACACCATATATTTT
J: TRBJ1-1; V: TRBV18; D: -; size: -; CDR3: CASSPKRGNTEAFF; DNA: TGTGCCAGCTCACCAAAACGTGGGAACACTGAAGCTTTCTTT
J: TRBJ2-3; V: TRBV5-4; D: TRBD1; size: -; CDR3: CASSLVGQGASSTQYF; DNA: TGTGCCAGCAGCTTGGTGGGACAGGGGGCCTCGAGCACGCAGTATTTT
J: TRBJ1-3; V: TRBV25-1; D: -; size: once; CDR3: CASSEIKGQTNTIYF; DNA: TGTGCCAGCAGTGAAATCAAAGGACAGACAAACACCATATATTTT
J: TRBJ1-1; V: TRBV18; D: -; size: -; CDR3: CASSPYGREAFF; DNA: TGTGCCAGCTCACCATATGGGCGTGAAGCTTTCTTT
J: TRBJ2-7; V: TRBV28; D: -; size: many; CDR3: CASVGNYEQYF; DNA: TGTGCCAGCGTAGGGAACTACGAGCAGTACTTC
J: TRBJ2-3; V: TRBV9; D: TRBD1; size: -; CDR3: CASSVEGALGAQYF; DNA: TGTGCCAGCAGCGTAGAGGGGGCTCTGGGGGCGCAGTATTTT
J: TRBJ2-2; V: TRBV5-1; D: -; size: -; CDR3: CASSGRSSNTGELFF; DNA: TGCGCCTCTTCCGGTCGCAGTTCGAACACCGGGGAGCTGTTTTTT
J: TRBJ2-7; V: TRBV11-3; D: TRBD1; size: -; CDR3: CASSLGTWTGGDEQYF; DNA: TGTGCCAGCAGCTTAGGCACCTGGACAGGGGGAGACGAGCAGTACTTC
J: TRBJ2-7; V: TRBV19; D: TRBD1; size: -; CDR3: CASRQGGSYEQYF; DNA: TGTGCCAGTCGACAGGGTGGCTCCTACGAGCAGTACTTC
J: TRBJ1-1; V: TRBV10-3; D: TRBD1; size: -; CDR3: CAISGTGGTNTEAFF; DNA: TGTGCCATCAGCGGGACAGGGGGCACGAACACTGAAGCTTTCTTT
J: TRBJ1-5; V: TRBV27; D: -; size: -; CDR3: CASSFSNQPQHF; DNA: TGTGCCAGCAGTTTTAGCAATCAGCCCCAGCATTTT
J: TRBJ1-5; V: TRBV5-1; D: TRBD1; size: -; CDR3: CASSLEGARNQPQHF; DNA: TGCGCCAGCAGCTTGGAGGGGGCGCGAAATCAGCCCCAGCATTTT
J: TRBJ1-6; V: TRBV9; D: -; size: -; CDR3: CASSRDNPSPLHF; DNA: TGTGCCAGCAGCCGGGACAACCCATCACCCCTCCACTTT
J: TRBJ2-1; V: TRBV5-4; D: TRBD2; size: -; CDR3: CASSLLLAGNEQFF; DNA: TGTGCCAGCAGCTTGCTCCTAGCGGGGAATGAGCAGTTCTTC
J: TRBJ2-2; V: TRBV5-1; D: TRBD1; size: -; CDR3: CASSTRTGNTGELFF; DNA: TGCGCCAGCAGCACCCGGACAGGGAACACCGGGGAGCTGTTTTTT
J: TRBJ2-1; V: TRBV30; D: -; size: -; CDR3: CAWTCLKFF; DNA: TGTGCCTGGACTTGCTTAAAGTTCTTC
J: TRBJ1-2; V: TRBV19; D: -; size: -; CDR3: CASSIGRREGGYTF; DNA: TGTGCCAGTAGTATAGGAAGGAGGGAAGGAGGCTACACCTTC
J: TRBJ2-2; V: TRBV4-2; D: -; size: -; CDR3: CASSQTGGELFF; DNA: TGTGCCAGCAGCCAAACGGGCGGGGAGCTGTTTTTT
J: TRBJ1-2; V: TRBV5-1; D: TRBD1; size: -; CDR3: CASSLEKGQGVYGYTF; DNA: TGCGCCAGCAGCTTGGAGAAGGGACAGGGTGTCTATGGCTACACCTTC